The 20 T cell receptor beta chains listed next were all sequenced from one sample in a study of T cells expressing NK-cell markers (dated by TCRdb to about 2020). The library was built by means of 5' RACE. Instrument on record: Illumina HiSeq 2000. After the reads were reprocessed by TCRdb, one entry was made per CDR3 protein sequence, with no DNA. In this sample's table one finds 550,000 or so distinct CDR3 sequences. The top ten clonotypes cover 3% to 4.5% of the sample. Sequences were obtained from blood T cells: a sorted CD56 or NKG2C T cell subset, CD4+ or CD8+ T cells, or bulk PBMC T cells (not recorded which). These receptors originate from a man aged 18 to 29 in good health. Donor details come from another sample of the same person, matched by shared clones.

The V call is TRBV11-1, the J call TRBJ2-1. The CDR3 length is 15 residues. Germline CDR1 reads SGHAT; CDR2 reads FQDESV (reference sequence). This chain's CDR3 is CASSLAGRVSNEQFF. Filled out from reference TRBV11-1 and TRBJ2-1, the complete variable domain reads EAEVAQSPRYKITEKSQAVAFWCDPISGHATLYWYRQILGQGPELLVQFQDESVVDDSQLPKDRFSAERLKGVDSTLKIQPAELGDSAMYLCASSLAGRVSNEQFFGPGTRLTVL.

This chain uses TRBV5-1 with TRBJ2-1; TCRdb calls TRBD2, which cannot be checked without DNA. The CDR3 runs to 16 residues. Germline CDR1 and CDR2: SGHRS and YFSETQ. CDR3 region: CASSLSSVALDDEQFF. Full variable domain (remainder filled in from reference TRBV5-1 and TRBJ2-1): KAGVTQTPRYLIKTRGQQVTLSCSPISGHRSVSWYQQTPGQGLQFLFEYFSETQRNKGNFPGRFSGRQFSNSRSEMNVSTLELGDSALYLCASSLSSVALDDEQFFGPGTRLTVL.

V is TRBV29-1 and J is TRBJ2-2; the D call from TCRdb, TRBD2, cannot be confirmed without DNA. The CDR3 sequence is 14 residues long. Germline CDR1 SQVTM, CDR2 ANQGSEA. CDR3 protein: CSVDFGRRAGELFF.

The CDR3 loop reads CSARARAGLDGYTF. The gene calls are TRBV20-1 and TRBJ1-2; TCRdb proposes TRBD1, but this gene call is untestable without DNA. The CDR3 is made up of 14 amino acids. Germline CDR1 DFQATT, CDR2 SNEGSKA (reference sequence).

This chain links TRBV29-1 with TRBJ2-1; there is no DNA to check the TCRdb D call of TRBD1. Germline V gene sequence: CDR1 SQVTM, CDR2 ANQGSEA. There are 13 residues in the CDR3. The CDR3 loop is CSVEGQGRDEQFF.

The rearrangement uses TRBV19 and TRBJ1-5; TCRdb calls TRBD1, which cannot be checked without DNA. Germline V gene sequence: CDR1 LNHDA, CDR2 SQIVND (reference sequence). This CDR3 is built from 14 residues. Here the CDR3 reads CASKRDKGNQPQHF.

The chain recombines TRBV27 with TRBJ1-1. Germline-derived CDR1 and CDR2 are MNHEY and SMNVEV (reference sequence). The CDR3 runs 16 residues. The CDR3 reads CASSLLRSGSGTEAFF.

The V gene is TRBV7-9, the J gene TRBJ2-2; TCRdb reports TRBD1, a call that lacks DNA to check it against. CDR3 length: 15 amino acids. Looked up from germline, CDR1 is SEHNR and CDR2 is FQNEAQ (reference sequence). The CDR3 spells CASSLEPRGAGELFF. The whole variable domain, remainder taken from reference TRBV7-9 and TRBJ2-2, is DTGVSQNPRHKITKRGQNVTFRCDPISEHNRLYWYRQTLGQGPEFLTYFQNEAQLEKSRLLSDRFSAERPKGSFSTLEIQRTEQGDSAMYLCASSLEPRGAGELFFGEGSRLTVL.

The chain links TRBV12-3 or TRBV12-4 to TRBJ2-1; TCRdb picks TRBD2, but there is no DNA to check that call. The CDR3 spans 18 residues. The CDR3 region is CASSPGLAGRSSYNEQFF.

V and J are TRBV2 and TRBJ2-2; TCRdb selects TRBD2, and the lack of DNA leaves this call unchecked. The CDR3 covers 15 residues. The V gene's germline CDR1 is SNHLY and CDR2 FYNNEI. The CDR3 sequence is CASTEGRGYTGELFF.

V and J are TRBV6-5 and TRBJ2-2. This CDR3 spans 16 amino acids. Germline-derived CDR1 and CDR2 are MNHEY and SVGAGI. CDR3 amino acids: CASSYVALKNTGELFF.

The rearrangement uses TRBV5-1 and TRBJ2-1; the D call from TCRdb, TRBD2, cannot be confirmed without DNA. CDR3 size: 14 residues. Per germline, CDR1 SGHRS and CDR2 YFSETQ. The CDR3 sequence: CASRGLALGNEQFF.

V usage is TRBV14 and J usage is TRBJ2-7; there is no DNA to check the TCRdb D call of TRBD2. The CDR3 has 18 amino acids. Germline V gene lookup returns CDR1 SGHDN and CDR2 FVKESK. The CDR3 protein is CASSQDGRLAGNWYEQYF.

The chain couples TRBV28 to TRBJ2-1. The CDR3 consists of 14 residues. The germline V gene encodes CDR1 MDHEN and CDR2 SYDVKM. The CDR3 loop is CASSTLLLDNEQFF.

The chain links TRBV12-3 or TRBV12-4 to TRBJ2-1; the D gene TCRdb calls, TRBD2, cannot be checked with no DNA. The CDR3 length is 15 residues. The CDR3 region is CASSFVAGEVGEQFF.

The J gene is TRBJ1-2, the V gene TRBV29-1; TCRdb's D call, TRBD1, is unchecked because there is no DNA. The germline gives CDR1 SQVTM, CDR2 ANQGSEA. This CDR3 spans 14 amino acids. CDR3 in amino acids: CSVVSGDINYGYTF.

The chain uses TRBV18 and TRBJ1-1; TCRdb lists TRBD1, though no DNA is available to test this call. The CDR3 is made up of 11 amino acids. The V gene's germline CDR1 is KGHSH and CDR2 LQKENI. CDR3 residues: CASGGSTEAFF.

CDR3 sequence reads: CSGTGAVGTGELFF. The rearrangement joins TRBV29-1 to TRBJ2-2; TCRdb names TRBD1, which stays unverified in the absence of DNA. The CDR3 totals 14 residues. CDR1 is SQVTM and CDR2 is ANQGSEA in the germline V gene.

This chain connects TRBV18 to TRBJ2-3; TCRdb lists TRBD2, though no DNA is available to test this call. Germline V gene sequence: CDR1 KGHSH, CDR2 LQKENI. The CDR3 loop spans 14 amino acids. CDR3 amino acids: CASSDGGGTDTQYF.

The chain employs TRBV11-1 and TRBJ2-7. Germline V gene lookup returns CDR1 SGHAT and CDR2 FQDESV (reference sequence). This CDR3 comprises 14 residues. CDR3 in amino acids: CASSLFRDSYEQYF.